This T cell receptor (beta chain) is from a study of CD4 T cells in relation to SARS-CoV-2 and coronaviruses (dated by TCRdb to the early 2020s). About the full investigation: The ViraFEST assay cultured PBMCs with antigen for nine to eleven days, then sequenced TCR beta CDR3s to find antigen-specific clonal expansions. Expansion assays from other donors in the study were sequenced with a different, Illumina-based TCR-beta assay. Samples from a few pre-COVID donors and the naive versus memory experiments were sequenced with the Adaptive Biotechnologies TCR-sequencing kit; other data were Illumina-based. An HIV-1 Nef peptide pool or a no-peptide culture served as the negative reference condition. At the level of individual TCR clonotypes, the study measured memory CD4+ T cell crossreactivity between SARS-CoV-2 spike protein and common cold coronavirus spike proteins. Patient-derived lymphoblastoid cell lines were used to map the HLA restriction of shared crossreactive spike epitopes. Findings and caveats that apply to the study as a whole: Crossreactivity analysis was centred on spike protein, so crossreactivity against other viral proteins was not assessed. Crossreactive clones showed significantly weaker SARS-CoV-2-driven expansion than monoreactive clones, consistent with antigenic imprinting. Small numbers of patients and of tested TCRs limited the study. Memory CD4+ clonotypes crossrecognizing SARS-CoV-2 and at least one common cold coronavirus spike were found in 55% to 70% of donors. Pre-pandemic and post-infection samples were not both contributed by any donor, so tracing of the source of pre-existing responses was limited.

Regarding this clone: Its antigen is not yet known. Within one base of it there is no much larger clone, and no base qualities were kept.

Libraries were constructed by the immunoSEQ multiplex PCR assay. In the original analysis: During preprocessing, nonproductive sequences were removed, along with CDR3s that did not begin with C, did not end with F or W, or were shorter than 7 amino acids. Antigen-specific clonotypes were called with the MANAFEST web app on the basis of expansion relative to the reference and to other culture wells. A clone was considered positive if the clone showed significant expansion compared with the reference culture in 2 of 3 replicate wells at an FDR below 0.05. Positive clones also required significant expansion versus all other tandem wells and an odds ratio above 5. Pairwise Levenshtein distance, computed with the stringdist R package after three terminal residues were trimmed from each end, was used as the measure of CDR3 homology. The source is immuneACCESS, and TCRdb retained only in-frame sequences with V and J called. Part of the clones is not carried over; for the studies checked, unresolved V genes explain less than half of this, and the remainder is unexplained. That table is the source of V, J and clone size, and D and trimming were worked out from the DNA. For this sample there are 20,000 to 25,000 clones; 76% appear just once. Roughly 17% of the sample goes to the ten largest clones.

The germline V gene (reference sequence) specifies LNHDA as CDR1 and SQIVND as CDR2. CDR3 length: 13 amino acids, cysteine to phenylalanine. The read is trimmed to its CDR3 DNA, 39 bases read in frame from base 1. The V and J ends are trimmed by 5 bases and 3 bases, leaving 8 bases between them. CD4+ T cells from unexposed donors were collected before the COVID-19 pandemic (2011-2018). After around ten days of culture, CD4+ T cells were isolated with the EasySep CD4+ T cell isolation kit. Unexposed donor CD4+ T cells were tested for reactivity to SARS-CoV-2 S and N and four common cold coronavirus spike pools, as cell number allowed. Each well received approximately 2 million PBMCs, cultured in IMDM supplemented with 5% human AB serum and around 9 IU/ml IL-2. Half of the culture medium was replaced with fresh IL-2-containing medium on days 3 and 7. In general, triplicate replicate wells were used for every peptide culture condition. Leukapheresis product for the unexposed donors was purchased commercially. Ficoll-Paque PLUS gradient centrifugation was used to isolate PBMCs from either whole blood or leukapheresis product. PBMCs were either cryopreserved at -140°C or used fresh in the expansion assay. The QIAamp Micro DNA Kit was used to extract genomic DNA from the CD4+ T cells.

The sequence derives from a human donor in good health. The sequencing input was CD4+ T cells from PBMCs, cultured in vitro. In this chain, TRBV19 is recombined with TRBJ2-1; the D gene cannot be resolved reliably. DNA sequence: TGTGCCAGTAGTCCTAGTTTCTACAATGAGCAGTTCTTC. Translated, this is CASSPSFYNEQFF.